This TCR beta chain was sequenced for a study of blood T cell repertoires in COVID-19. The CDR3 is 14 amino acids. Trimming shortened V by 0 bases and J by 9 bases, and 12 bases separated the two germline ends. Germline CDR1 reads KGHSH; CDR2 reads LQKENI. Authors' methods: Quantification of nucleated cells was approximated via reference gene primer amplification. Some clones are missing from TCRdb's copy, which holds only in-frame ones; the method was immunoSEQ multiplex PCR. V and J calls and clone size follow that table, whereas D and trimming were derived from the DNA. Among some 100,000 clones listed, about 85% were seen once. This clone was observed a handful of times.

The J gene is TRBJ2-1, the V gene TRBV18; D is ambiguous. This TCR was sampled from a man aged 55-75 years with acute or convalescent COVID-19. Sequencing was performed on peripheral blood. CDR3 sequence: CASSPPSLSTEQFF. Written as DNA, the CDR3 is TGTGCCAGCTCACCACCGAGTCTAAGTACTGAGCAGTTCTTC.